These 14 T cell receptor beta chains were sequenced from one sample in a study of CD8+ T cells in alopecia areata (dated by TCRdb to 2016 to 2019). The sample's treatment or condition, from its label and the paper: oral pan-JAK inhibitor, 5-10 mg twice daily. Libraries were built with the immunoSEQ multiplex PCR assay. To provide template for TCR sequencing, every sample had RNA extracted and reverse transcribed into cDNA. In TCRdb, the immuneACCESS table is reduced to in-frame sequences with V and J assigned. These tables do not hold every clone; where another copy was compared, an unresolved V gene accounts for under half, and the others remain unexplained. In this sample the table shows under 300,000 clones, 60% of which occur a single time. The ten most abundant clones make up about 0.9% of the sample. The sequenced sample was CD4+ T cells sorted from blood, obtained at roughly week 53, from a patient treated with tofacitinib. These receptors were obtained from a human donor with alopecia areata.

Only a few counts were recorded for this clone. The J gene is TRBJ2-1, the V gene TRBV9, with D hard to call. The CDR3 spans 14 residues. CDR1 is SGDLS and CDR2 is YYNGEE in the germline V gene. V was clipped by 2 bases and J by 1 base, with 7 bases between them. CDR3 region: CASSVWDSYNEQFF. For the CDR3, the DNA is TGTGCCAGCAGCGTGTGGGATTCCTACAATGAGCAGTTCTTC.

This clone was picked up a small number of times. The J gene is TRBJ2-1, the V gene TRBV10-3, with 8 bases fitting TRBD2. The CDR3 runs 16 residues. CDR1 and CDR2 (germline): ENHRY, SYGVKD. The ends lost 6 bases at V and 6 bases at J; junction bases unmatched: 13. In nucleotides, the CDR3 is TGTGCCATCAGGGAGACCTTAGCGGGGAAAGGCAATGAGCAGTTCTTC. Protein product: CAIRETLAGKGNEQFF.

This clone was counted many times. The chain uses TRBV2 and TRBJ2-5; D perhaps matches TRBD2 (5 bases). The germline V and J ends were trimmed by 4 bases and 2 bases, with 5 bases remaining between them. Germline V gives CDR1 SNHLY, CDR2 FYNNEI. The CDR3 length is 12 residues. This CDR3 is CASSAGQETQYF. The CDR3 region has the DNA TGTGCCAGCAGTGCGGGGCAAGAGACCCAGTACTTC.

The V gene is TRBV30, the J gene TRBJ2-2; D may be TRBD2 (6 bases). Germline CDR1 is GTSNPN and CDR2 is SVGIG (reference sequence). Trimming pared 1 base from V and 5 bases from J, leaving 11 bases between. This CDR3 contains 14 residues. The CDR3 protein is CAWSEAGRTGELFF. Written as DNA, the CDR3 is TGTGCCTGGAGTGAGGCGGGGAGGACCGGGGAGCTGTTTTTT.

The chain is built from TRBV5-1 and TRBJ2-3; 7 nucleotides line up with TRBD1. J gave up 1 base and V 4 bases, and 6 bases lay outside the gene matches. Germline loops: CDR1 SGHRS, CDR2 YFSETQ. The CDR3 contains 15 residues. The CDR3 DNA reads as TGCGCCAGCAGCCGAACAGGGGTTGGCACAGATACGCAGTATTTT. It translates to CASSRTGVGTDTQYF.

The rearrangement uses TRBV10-3 and TRBJ2-5, with TRBD2 as a possible D gene (5 bases). The CDR3 has 15 residues. Germline CDR1 and CDR2: ENHRY and SYGVKD. Trimming stripped 1 base from V and 3 bases from J, with 12 bases between. Here the CDR3 reads CAISEWQGRKETQYF. CDR3 in DNA: TGTGCCATCAGTGAGTGGCAAGGGAGAAAAGAGACCCAGTACTTC.

Of note for this clone: Distinct nucleotide sequences in the sample also encode this CDR3. V is TRBV29-1 and J is TRBJ2-5; D gene ambiguous. This CDR3 spans 10 amino acids. V was clipped by 4 bases and J by 5 bases, with 5 bases between them. The V gene's germline CDR1 is SQVTM and CDR2 ANQGSEA. The CDR3 sequence is CSVVGETQYF. The CDR3 DNA follows: TGCAGCGTTGTTGGTGAGACCCAGTACTTC.

The gene calls are TRBV2 and TRBJ1-1; D gene ambiguous. Between the trimmed V and J ends, which lost 7 bases and 0 bases, there was a span of 12 bases. There are 14 residues in the CDR3. The germline gives CDR1 SNHLY, CDR2 FYNNEI. The CDR3 sequence is CASNDRTLNTEAFF. Here the CDR3 DNA reads TGTGCCAGCAACGACCGGACCTTGAACACTGAAGCTTTCTTT.

Here the CDR3 reads CAWSVKGNGYTF. DNA for the CDR3: TGTGCCTGGAGTGTAAAAGGAAACGGCTACACCTTC. This sequence joins TRBV30 and TRBJ1-2; D is unresolved. CDR3 length equals 12 residues. Germline lookup yields CDR1 GTSNPN and CDR2 SVGIG (reference sequence). The germline V and J ends were trimmed by 0 bases and 8 bases, with 10 bases remaining between them.

This chain links TRBV4-3 with TRBJ2-3, with 8 bases aligning to TRBD1. This CDR3 region has 16 residues. In germline, CDR1 is LGHNA, CDR2 YSLEER. The V segment lost 4 bases and the J segment 1 base; nucleotides outside the gene matches: 7. The CDR3 loop reads CASSLSGTGRTDTQYF. The DNA for the CDR3 is TGCGCCAGCAGCCTTTCCGGGACAGGCCGCACAGATACGCAGTATTTT.

This clone was found a few times. The chain links TRBV14 to TRBJ1-2; D not resolved. Germline V lookup: CDR1 SGHDN, CDR2 FVKESK. The V end lost 0 bases, the J end lost 8 bases, and 10 bases lay between the germline ends. The CDR3 totals 13 residues. The CDR3 here is CASSQDLAYGYTF. The DNA for the CDR3 is TGTGCCAGCAGCCAAGATCTTGCATACGGCTACACCTTC.

This rearrangement joins TRBV9 to TRBJ2-7; D could derive from TRBD1 or TRBD2 (5 bases each). This CDR3 region has 15 residues. CDR1 is SGDLS, CDR2 YYNGEE, per germline. Trimming pared 2 bases from V and 2 bases from J, leaving 14 bases between. DNA of the CDR3: TGTGCCAGCAGCGTGGCAGGGACCTCCGCCTACGAGCAGTACTTC. Residues: CASSVAGTSAYEQYF.

The chain combines TRBV19 with TRBJ1-5; TRBD1 matches at 7 bases. CDR3 size: 15 residues. The ends lost 5 bases at V and 4 bases at J; junction bases unmatched: 8. Germline CDR1 is LNHDA and CDR2 is SQIVND (reference sequence). CDR3 sequence reads: CASSARQGLNQPQHF. CDR3 nucleotides: TGTGCCAGTAGTGCCAGACAGGGTCTGAATCAGCCCCAGCATTTT.

A few counts support this clone. The rearrangement links TRBV27 to TRBJ2-3; 13 nucleotides match TRBD2. This CDR3 contains 15 residues. The trim removed 5 bases at V and 7 bases at J, leaving 6 bases unmatched. Germline V gene lookup returns CDR1 MNHEY and CDR2 SMNVEV (reference sequence). The CDR3 here is CASSPTSGGLNTQYF. In DNA, the CDR3 is TGTGCCAGCAGTCCGACTAGCGGGGGGTTGAATACGCAGTATTTT.